These T cell receptor beta chains were read from a single sample in a study of shared clonotypes between healthy human individuals. Only in-frame clones appear in the TCRdb table, and some are missing; sequencing was by immunoSEQ multiplex PCR. This table has 2,500,000 or so clones, 90% to 95% appearing once. Sequenced sample: naive CD4+ T cells from PBMCs. All receptors come from a man younger than 35 in good health. Some clones in this sample may be carry-over from other donors' samples. The CDR3 runs from the conserved cysteine through the conserved F or W. The order of the fields is CDR3 DNA, CDR3 protein, D gene, CDR3 length, J gene, V gene, clone size. D genes are given only for firm matches. Rows give clone size only sometimes, using once, few, many, or a class for an expanded clone.

TGCGCCAGCAGCCACCCCTCGGGGGGGAGCGGGTCCTACAATGAGCAGTTCTTC CASSHPSGGSGSYNEQFF TRBD2 18 TRBJ2-1 TRBV4-1 .
TGTGCCAGTAAAAGTGCGGCGGGGGGAAGAGAGACCCAGTACTTC CASKSAAGGRETQYF TRBD2 15 TRBJ2-5 TRBV19 .
TGTGCCAGCCGGGACAGGGGCCGCAATGAGCAGTTCTTC CASRDRGRNEQFF TRBD1 13 TRBJ2-1 TRBV28 .
TGTGCCAGCAGTGGATTTGCAGGGGAGACCTACAATGAGCAGTTCTTC CASSGFAGETYNEQFF . 16 TRBJ2-1 TRBV28 .
TGCGCCAGCAGCCCGGGACAGGGTGCGAACTCTGGAAACACCATATATTTT CASSPGQGANSGNTIYF TRBD1 17 TRBJ1-3 TRBV5-1 .
TGTGCCAGCAGACAGGGGGGCCCGAACACTGAAGCTTTCTTT CASRQGGPNTEAFF TRBD1 14 TRBJ1-1 TRBV28 .
TGTGCCAGCAGGGGTGCCGGGACAGGGAGAAAAGAGACCCAGTACTTC CASRGAGTGRKETQYF TRBD1 16 TRBJ2-5 TRBV28 .
TGTGCCTGGAGCGACAGGAGTGGCTACACCTTC CAWSDRSGYTF . 11 TRBJ1-2 TRBV30 once
TGCGCCAGCAGCTTGGATCGGGACAAGCTGTTTTTT CASSLDRDKLFF . 12 TRBJ2-2 TRBV5-1 .
TGTGCCAGCAGTCGGGCAGGGGCTAACTATGGCTACACCTTC CASSRAGANYGYTF . 14 TRBJ1-2 TRBV28 .
TGTGCCATCAGTGAGGCAGGGATGAATGAAAAACTGTTTTTT CAISEAGMNEKLFF . 14 TRBJ1-4 TRBV10-3 .
TGTGCCAGCAGTTTCGGGACTAGCGGGACATACGAGCAGTACTTC CASSFGTSGTYEQYF TRBD2 15 TRBJ2-7 TRBV27 .
TGCGCCAGCAGCTTGGTAGATCAAGAGACCCAGTACTTC CASSLVDQETQYF . 13 TRBJ2-5 TRBV5-1 .
TGTGCCAGCTCACCGACAGGCGTCCAGCCCCAGCATTTT CASSPTGVQPQHF . 13 TRBJ1-5 TRBV18 .
TGCGCCAGCAGCCAAGGGGTGCTAGGGGCAGGTACTTTCTACGAGCAGTACTTC CASSQGVLGAGTFYEQYF . 18 TRBJ2-7 TRBV4-1 .